This T cell receptor (beta chain) originates from a study of CD4 T cells in relation to SARS-CoV-2 and coronaviruses (dated by TCRdb to the early 2020s). Turning to the overall study: In the ViraFEST assay, PBMCs were grown with antigen for 10 days, and TCR beta CDR3s were then sequenced to identify antigen-specific clonal expansions. The negative reference condition was either a culture with an HIV-1 Nef peptide pool or a culture with no peptide. Shared crossreactive spike epitopes were mapped to their HLA restriction using patient-derived lymphoblastoid cell lines. At the level of individual TCR clonotypes, the study evaluated whether memory CD4+ T cells crossreact between the spike proteins of SARS-CoV-2 and those of common cold coronaviruses. The Adaptive Biotechnologies TCR-sequencing kit was used to sequence samples from a few pre-COVID donors and the naive versus memory experiments, whereas other data were Illumina-based. Expansion assays from other donors in the study were sequenced with a different, Illumina-based TCR-beta assay. On the study overall, not on this receptor specifically: Around two thirds of donors had memory CD4+ clonotypes that crossrecognized SARS-CoV-2 and at least one common cold coronavirus spike. Because the crossreactivity analysis focused on spike protein, crossreactivity against other viral proteins was not assessed. The study was limited by small numbers of patients and tested TCRs. Pre-pandemic and post-infection samples were not both contributed by any donor, so tracing of the source of pre-existing responses was limited. Compared with monoreactive clones, crossreactive clones had significantly weaker SARS-CoV-2-driven expansion, a result consistent with antigenic imprinting.

The receptor library was made with the immunoSEQ multiplex PCR assay. The original pipeline was this. During preprocessing, nonproductive sequences were discarded, as were any CDR3s that did not begin with C, did not end with F or W, or were shorter than 7 amino acids. The MANAFEST web app identified antigen-specific clonotypes based on expansion compared with the reference and other culture wells. To be counted as positive, a clone had to show significant expansion compared with the reference culture, at an FDR below 0.05, in 2 of 3 replicate wells. To be called positive, a clone also had to show significant expansion compared with every other tandem well and an odds ratio greater than 5. CDR3 homology was measured as pairwise Levenshtein distance, computed with the stringdist R package after trimming three terminal residues from each end. TCRdb took this table from immuneACCESS and kept in-frame rearrangements with V and J called. Such tables lack part of the clones; where checked against another copy, unresolved V genes explain under half of the gap, and the rest is unexplained. V and J calls and clone size are as listed in that table; D and trimming were resolved from the DNA. This sample holds more than 20,000 clones; 65% to 85% were observed only once. Over 10% of the sample is taken by the ten largest.

The germline V gene specifies SGHDT as CDR1 and YYEEEE as CDR2. Relative to germline, V is missing 3 bases and J is missing 6 bases, with 7 bases of the junction outside any gene match. The CDR3 holds 15 amino acids from the cysteine to the phenylalanine. Here the CDR3 DNA is all that survives: 45 bases in frame from base 1. CD4+ T cells from unexposed donors were collected before the COVID-19 pandemic (2011-2018). After more than nine days of culture, CD4+ T cells were isolated with the EasySep CD4+ T cell isolation kit. As cell number allowed, CD4+ T cells from unexposed donors were tested for reactivity to SARS-CoV-2 S and N and to four common cold coronavirus spike pools. Each well held 1.5 million to 2.5 million PBMCs cultured in IMDM containing around 5% human AB serum and 10 IU/ml IL-2. Half of the culture medium was replaced with fresh IL-2-containing medium on days 3 and 7. Each peptide culture condition was generally run in triplicate replicate wells. The leukapheresis product used for the unexposed donors was purchased from a commercial source. Ficoll-Paque PLUS gradient centrifugation was used to isolate PBMCs from leukapheresis product or whole blood. PBMCs were either used fresh in the expansion assay or cryopreserved at -140 degrees C. The QIAamp Micro DNA Kit was used to extract genomic DNA from the CD4+ T cells.

A remark on this clone: Its antigen remains undetermined. No base quality values were provided; no much bigger clone lies one nucleotide off.

The origin of this receptor is a human donor in good health. Sequenced sample: CD4+ T cells from PBMCs, cultured in vitro. The V and J segments used are TRBV5-6 and TRBJ1-1, with 11 junctional bases fitting TRBD1. The CDR3 protein is CASSSRDRGGSEAFF. The DNA sequence follows: TGTGCCAGCAGCTCCCGGGACAGGGGGGGGTCTGAAGCTTTCTTT.